One and the same sample provided the 22 T cell receptor beta chains below, sequenced in a study of blood T cell repertoires in COVID-19. The table came from immunoSEQ multiplex PCR; TCRdb's copy has only in-frame clones and leaves some out. The sample contains roughly 14,000 clones, around 87% of which appear only once. Specimen: peripheral blood. The receptors were gathered from a human donor in a cohort sampled during active COVID-19.

This sequence joins TRBV4-1 and TRBJ2-4; D ambiguous. There are 14 residues in the CDR3. The V gene lost 1 base and the J gene lost 5 bases, with 9 bases spanning the gap. Germline CDR1 reads MGHRA; CDR2 reads YSYEKL. In DNA, the CDR3 is TGCGCCAGCAGCCAAGGGGTAGGAGAAAACATTCAGTACTTC. This encodes CASSQGVGENIQYF.

The sample holds one count of this clone. This chain uses TRBV7-6 with TRBJ2-7; D might be TRBD2 (7 bases). This CDR3 comprises 15 residues. The ends were cut back, 4 bases at V and 6 bases at J, with 19 bases in the middle. Germline CDR1 and CDR2: SGHVS and FNYEAQ. CDR3 DNA sequence: TGTGCCAGCAGCTCACCGGGCCAAAGGGGGGGCGAGCAGTACTTC. Translation gives CASSSPGQRGGEQYF.

V and J are TRBV20-1 and TRBJ1-2; D may be TRBD1 (5 bases). The CDR3 loop spans 13 amino acids. CDR1 is DFQATT and CDR2 is SNEGSKA in the germline V gene (reference sequence). Between the trimmed V and J ends, which lost 3 bases and 5 bases, there was a span of 13 bases. The CDR3 DNA reads TGCAGTGCTAGTTCCCCAGGGTCTTATGGCTACACCTTC. Protein sequence: CSASSPGSYGYTF.

The chain carries TRBV28 and TRBJ2-5; D may be TRBD1 (5 bases). CDR3 length equals 12 residues. V gave up 10 bases and J gave up 0 bases, with 9 bases separating them. Germline V gene data show CDR1 as MDHEN and CDR2 as SYDVKM. The CDR3 is CATQDNQETQYF. CDR3 DNA: TGTGCCACCCAGGACAACCAAGAGACCCAGTACTTC.

V is TRBV7-8 and J is TRBJ2-3, with 11 bases matching TRBD1. The CDR3 contains 16 residues. Germline CDR1 SGHVS, CDR2 FQNEAQ. Losses at the gene ends were 5 bases for V and 3 bases for J; bases not matched to a gene: 7. The CDR3 protein is CASSNRDRGGTDTQYF. CDR3 DNA sequence: TGTGCCAGCAGCAACCGGGACAGGGGGGGAACAGATACGCAGTATTTT.

The V and J genes are TRBV27 and TRBJ1-5, with 9 bases aligning to TRBD1. Germline assignment: CDR1 MNHEY and CDR2 SMNVEV (reference sequence). CDR3 size: 15 residues. V lost 6 bases, J lost 1 base, and 4 bases stayed unmatched. CDR3 DNA: TGTGCCAGCAGGACTGGACAGGGGAGCAATCAGCCCCAGCATTTT. This sequence encodes CASRTGQGSNQPQHF.

The chain links TRBV10-3 to TRBJ2-7; 7 bases match TRBD1. V shed 0 bases, J shed 6 bases, and the junction held 11 bases outside the gene matches. Germline-derived CDR1 and CDR2 are ENHRY and SYGVKD. This CDR3 has 16 amino acids. This CDR3 is CAISESAGGRLGEQYF. DNA of the CDR3: TGTGCCATCAGTGAGTCGGCAGGGGGTAGGCTAGGCGAGCAGTACTTC.

The sample holds one count of this clone. The J gene is TRBJ2-2, the V gene TRBV4-3; D is unclear. This CDR3 comprises 16 residues. Trimming removed 0 bases from V and 4 bases from J, with 12 bases in between. Per germline, CDR1 LGHNA and CDR2 YSLEER. CDR3: CASSQDLGSGTGELFF. CDR3 nucleotide sequence: TGCGCCAGCAGCCAAGATCTGGGTTCGGGCACCGGGGAGCTGTTTTTT.

The chain joins TRBV6-8 to TRBJ2-1; D is possibly TRBD2 (6 bases). This CDR3 is built from 14 residues. Trimming removed 7 bases at V and 7 bases at J, with 17 bases between. Germline V gene lookup returns CDR1 MNHGY and CDR2 SAAAGT. The CDR3 DNA reads TGTGCCAGCACCTCGACTAGAAGGGGAAATGAGCAGTTCTTC. It encodes CASTSTRRGNEQFF.

J is TRBJ1-2 and V is TRBV7-3; possibly TRBD1 for D (5 bases). Germline V lookup: CDR1 SGHTA, CDR2 FQGTGA. V lost 2 bases to trimming and J lost 6 bases, with 10 bases between them. CDR3 length: 13 residues. The CDR3 coding sequence is TGTGCCAGCAGCTTAGGGGCAGAGGATGGCTACACCTTC. Translating it yields CASSLGAEDGYTF.

The V call is TRBV4-2, the J call TRBJ2-7; 7 nucleotides agree with TRBD1. V lost 2 bases to trimming and J lost 3 bases; unmatched junction nucleotides: 13. Germline V lookup: CDR1 LGHNA, CDR2 YNFKEQ. CDR3 length equals 17 residues. The CDR3 nucleotides read TGTGCCAGCAGCCAAACAGGGGCCTCCCCGGTTGTCTACGAGCAGTACTTC. Translation gives CASSQTGASPVVYEQYF.

The chain joins TRBV11-2 to TRBJ1-3; TRBD1 might be the D (5 bases). The CDR3 sequence is 15 residues long. Per the germline V gene, CDR1 is SGHAT and CDR2 is FQNNGV. V gave up 0 bases and J gave up 4 bases, with 10 bases separating them. This CDR3 reads CASSLDPTGGNTIYF. The CDR3 region has the DNA TGTGCCAGCAGCTTAGATCCAACAGGAGGAAACACCATATATTTT.

This chain links TRBV28 with TRBJ2-6; TRBD2 matches 7 bases. CDR3 length: 16 amino acids. The V and J ends lost 6 bases and 3 bases, in that order; junction bases with no gene match: 8. From germline, CDR1 is MDHEN and CDR2 SYDVKM. CDR3 sequence reads: CASSSGGGDGANVLTF. The CDR3, as DNA: TGTGCCAGCAGCTCCGGTGGGGGGGATGGGGCCAACGTCCTGACTTTC.

This clone was counted only a few times. The chain employs TRBV6-5 and TRBJ2-1; D is possibly TRBD2 (5 bases). The V gene lost 5 bases and the J gene lost 10 bases, with 12 bases spanning the gap. Germline V gene lookup returns CDR1 MNHEY and CDR2 SVGAGI. This CDR3 has 12 amino acids. The CDR3 spells CASSIAGNEQFF. CDR3 in DNA: TGTGCCAGCAGTATAGCCGGGAACGAGCAGTTCTTC.

V usage is TRBV6-5 and J usage is TRBJ2-7; D may be TRBD2 (7 bases). Trimming left V 4 bases short and J 6 bases short, with 22 bases between. The CDR3 contains 16 residues. From germline, CDR1 is MNHEY and CDR2 SVGAGI. In DNA, the CDR3 is TGTGCCAGCAGTTCCCTCGCGGGGCTAGGGGGGGTCGAGCAGTACTTC. This sequence encodes CASSSLAGLGGVEQYF.

This rearrangement joins TRBV24-1 to TRBJ1-2; a possible D gene is TRBD1 (6 bases). This CDR3 comprises 14 residues. Trimming pared 5 bases from V and 6 bases from J, leaving 15 bases between. Germline lookup yields CDR1 KGHDR and CDR2 SFDVKD. The CDR3, as DNA: TGTGCCACCAGTGCGTCCGACAGGATTGATGGCTACACCTTC. Protein product: CATSASDRIDGYTF.

This sequence joins TRBV2 and TRBJ1-2, with D perhaps matching TRBD1 (5 bases). The V and J ends lost 1 base and 4 bases respectively, with 10 bases between them. The CDR3 has 14 residues. Germline V gene sequence: CDR1 SNHLY, CDR2 FYNNEI. The CDR3 region has the DNA TGTGCCAGCAGTGAAGGGGGCGGCGGCTATGGCTACACCTTC. Translation gives CASSEGGGGYGYTF. Full variable domain (remainder filled in from reference TRBV2 and TRBJ1-2): EPEVTQTPSHQVTQMGQEVILRCVPISNHLYFYWYRQILGQKVEFLVSFYNNEISEKSEIFDDQFSVERPDGSNFTLKIRSTKLEDSAMYFCASSEGGGGYGYTFGSGTRLTVV.

The rearrangement links TRBV7-6 to TRBJ2-2; possibly TRBD1 for D (5 bases). The germline V gene encodes CDR1 SGHVS and CDR2 FNYEAQ. The V gene lost 0 bases and the J gene lost 2 bases, with 7 bases spanning the gap. This CDR3 region has 15 residues. The CDR3 bases are TGTGCCAGCAGCTTAGCGGGGCGTAACACCGGGGAGCTGTTTTTT. Its protein product is CASSLAGRNTGELFF. Combining the CDR3 with reference TRBV7-6 and TRBJ2-2 gives the whole variable domain GAGVSQSPRYKVTKRGQDVALRCDPISGHVSLYWYRQALGQGPEFLTYFNYEAQQDKSGLPNDRFSAERPEGSISTLTIQRTEQRDSAMYRCASSLAGRNTGELFFGEGSRLTVL.

V usage is TRBV7-6 and J usage is TRBJ2-1, with 10 bases identical to TRBD2. There are 16 residues in the CDR3. The trim removed 1 base at V and 5 bases at J, leaving 5 bases unmatched. Germline assignment: CDR1 SGHVS and CDR2 FNYEAQ. The CDR3 here is CASSLVPSGRDNEQFF. For the CDR3, the DNA is TGTGCCAGCAGCTTAGTTCCTAGCGGGAGAGACAATGAGCAGTTCTTC.

V gene TRBV5-8 combines with J gene TRBJ2-7, with D possibly being TRBD1 (6 bases). This CDR3 comprises 13 residues. Germline CDR1 SGHTS, CDR2 YDEGEE. The germline V and J ends were trimmed by 4 bases and 2 bases, with 10 bases remaining between them. CDR3 nucleotides: TGTGCCAGCAGCCCCGGACAGACCTACGAGCAGTACTTC. Translated: CASSPGQTYEQYF.

The V and J genes are TRBV28 and TRBJ2-2; 13 positions agree with TRBD2. J gave up 7 bases and V 4 bases, and 9 bases lay outside the gene matches. Per the germline V gene, CDR1 is MDHEN and CDR2 is SYDVKM. The CDR3 is 17 amino acids. The chain's CDR3 is CASSYLTSGRGNGELFF. CDR3 coding DNA: TGTGCCAGCAGTTACCTAACTAGCGGGAGGGGAAACGGGGAGCTGTTTTTT.

V is TRBV5-1 and J is TRBJ2-7; 8 nucleotides agree with TRBD1. With 0 bases clipped from V and 2 bases from J, the junction kept 7 bases outside the gene matches. Germline V gene sequence: CDR1 SGHRS, CDR2 YFSETQ. This CDR3 region has 16 residues. For the CDR3, the DNA is TGCGCCAGCAGCTTGGCCCTGACAGGGGAAACCTACGAGCAGTACTTC. Amino acids: CASSLALTGETYEQYF.